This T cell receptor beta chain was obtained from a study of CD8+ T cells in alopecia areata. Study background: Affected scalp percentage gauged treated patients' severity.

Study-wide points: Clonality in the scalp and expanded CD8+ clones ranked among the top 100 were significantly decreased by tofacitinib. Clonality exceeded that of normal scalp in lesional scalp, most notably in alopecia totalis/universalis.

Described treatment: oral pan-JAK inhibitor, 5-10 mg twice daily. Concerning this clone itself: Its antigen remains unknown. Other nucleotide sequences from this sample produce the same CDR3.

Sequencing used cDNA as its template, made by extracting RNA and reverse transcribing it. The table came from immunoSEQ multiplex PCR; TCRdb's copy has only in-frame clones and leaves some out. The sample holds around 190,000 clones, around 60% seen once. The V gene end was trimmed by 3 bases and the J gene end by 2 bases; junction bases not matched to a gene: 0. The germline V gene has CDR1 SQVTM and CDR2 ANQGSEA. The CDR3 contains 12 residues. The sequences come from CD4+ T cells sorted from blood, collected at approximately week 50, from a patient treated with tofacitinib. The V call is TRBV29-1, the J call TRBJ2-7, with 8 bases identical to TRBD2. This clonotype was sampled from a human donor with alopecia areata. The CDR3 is CSVERGAYEQYF. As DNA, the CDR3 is TGCAGCGTTGAGCGGGGGGCCTACGAGCAGTACTTC.